This T cell receptor beta chain is from a study of CD8+ T cells in alopecia areata. Between the trimmed V and J ends, which lost 0 bases and 4 bases, there was a span of 8 bases. The length of the CDR3 is 14 residues. Germline V CDR1 and CDR2: SGHRS, YFSETQ. Once RNA had been extracted, it was reverse transcribed into cDNA to act as the sequencing template. Measured with immunoSEQ multiplex PCR; TCRdb has only the in-frame clones, and not every one. Of 150,000 to 200,000 clones listed, under 80% are singletons. General study points: Elevated clonality characterized lesional scalp relative to normal scalp, particularly in alopecia totalis/universalis. Normal skin's resident alphabeta T cells are also sequenced in scalp samples.

To note about this clone: Its antigen is as yet unknown.

Treatment here: oral pan-JAK inhibitor, 5-10 mg twice daily. Both CD4+ and CD8+ T cells were separated by sorting PBMCs. The TCR sequence derives from a human donor with alopecia areata. This chain joins TRBV5-1 and TRBJ2-1, with unresolved D. The specimen comprised CD4+ T cells sorted from blood, sampled around week 49, from a patient treated with tofacitinib. CDR3 nucleotide sequence: TGCGCCAGCAGCTTGGCCCAGGTTTACAATGAGCAGTTCTTC. The encoded protein is CASSLAQVYNEQFF.